Following are 9 T cell receptor beta chains from one sample sequenced in a study of T cells in Graves' hyperthyroidism and ophthalmopathy. RNA transcripts yielded amplified TCR beta CDR3 regions. RT-PCR in the first round (using the HTBI primer set) targeted the TCR CDR3. Each CDR3 protein gets one entry after TCRdb re-called the multiplex PCR reads with MiXCR. Of hundreds of thousands of distinct CDR3 sequences in the sample, 30% to 40% were seen once. Material for sequencing was blood. These receptors came from a woman in her forties with Graves' hyperthyroidism.

In its sample, this clonotype was seen a few times. The chain recombines TRBV6-1 with TRBJ1-1; TRBD1 is a possible D gene (5 bases). Trimming cost V 5 bases and J 3 bases, with 13 bases left between them. The CDR3 loop spans 14 amino acids. Germline-derived CDR1 and CDR2 are MNHNS and SASEGT. CDR3 in amino acids: CASSTSAGDTEAFF. CDR3 DNA sequence: TGTGCCAGCAGTACCTCTGCGGGGGACACTGAAGCTTTCTTT.

There are a few counts of this clonotype. J is TRBJ1-1 and V is TRBV6-5, with 7 positions matching TRBD1. Germline V lookup: CDR1 MNHEY, CDR2 SVGAGI. The V gene end was trimmed by 5 bases and the J gene end by 3 bases; junction bases not matched to a gene: 3. The CDR3 extends over 13 amino acids. This CDR3 reads CASSDREHTEAFF. CDR3 coding DNA: TGTGCCAGCAGTGACAGGGAGCACACTGAAGCTTTCTTT.

This chain joins TRBV20-1 and TRBJ2-5; 11 bases match TRBD2. J was trimmed by 5 bases and V by 1 base; bases with no gene match: 6. Per germline, CDR1 DFQATT and CDR2 SNEGSKA (reference sequence). The CDR3 is 15 residues long. The CDR3 sequence: CSARGASGGSETQYF. The CDR3 region has the DNA TGCAGTGCTAGAGGGGCTAGCGGGGGGTCGGAGACCCAGTACTTC.

The genes are TRBV18 and TRBJ2-5; D is undetermined. V was cut by 5 bases and J by 8 bases, with 18 bases left in between. The V gene's germline CDR1 is KGHSH and CDR2 LQKENI. The CDR3 has 14 residues. DNA for the CDR3: TGTGCCAGCTCAAACCACCGTCTGATCCAAACCCAGTACTTC. This translates into CASSNHRLIQTQYF.

Regarding this clonotype: At one end the junction does not follow the germline gene, possibly because of a read error. This sequence joins TRBV10-3 and TRBJ1-1, with 7 bases that match TRBD1. Germline assignment: CDR1 ENHRY and CDR2 SYGVKD. This CDR3 is 13 amino acids long. CDR3 nucleotides: TGTGCCAGCAGTGCTATTGAAGGGGGCCGATCTTTCTTT. This sequence encodes CASSAIEGGRSFF.

This chain joins TRBV4-3 and TRBJ1-6; D possibly corresponds to TRBD1 (6 bases). Germline CDR1 and CDR2: LGHNA and YSLEER. Trimming shortened V by 0 bases and J by 6 bases, and 18 bases separated the two germline ends. The CDR3 runs to 18 residues. The chain's CDR3 is CASSQDLGTGAANSPLHF. The CDR3 coding sequence is TGCGCCAGCAGCCAAGATCTTGGTACGGGGGCGGCTAATTCACCCCTCCACTTT.

In its sample, this clonotype was seen many times. The J gene is TRBJ1-1, the V gene TRBV15, with D hard to call. The CDR3 runs to 13 residues. Trimming removed 4 bases at V and 0 bases at J, with 6 bases between. CDR1 is LNHNV, CDR2 YYDKDF, per germline (reference sequence). The chain's CDR3 is CATSKAMNTEAFF. In DNA form, the CDR3 reads TGTGCCACCAGCAAAGCCATGAACACTGAAGCTTTCTTT.

The genes are TRBV12-3 or TRBV12-4 and TRBJ2-5; 14 bases agree with TRBD2. The CDR3 runs to 16 residues. V gave up 7 bases and J gave up 5 bases; unmatched junction bases: 9. The CDR3 DNA reads as TGTGCCAGCACCTCGACTAGCGGGGGGGCGTCGGAGACCCAGTACTTC. Translating gives CASTSTSGGASETQYF.

This clonotype was recorded at least ten times. This rearrangement joins TRBV10-2 to TRBJ1-1, with D uncertain. The germline gives CDR1 WSHSY, CDR2 SAAADI. V was cut by 3 bases and J by 4 bases, with 6 bases left in between. This CDR3 has 12 amino acids. CDR3 DNA: TGCGCCAGCAGTGATAGGGCCACTGAAGCTTTCTTT. Translating it yields CASSDRATEAFF.